The 23 T cell receptor beta chains below all came from one sample that was sequenced in a study of blood T cell repertoires in COVID-19. Profiled with immunoSEQ multiplex PCR; TCRdb holds only in-frame clones, not every one. The top ten clones hold approximately 1.4% of a sample with 250,000 or so clones, 84% of them seen once. The sample was peripheral blood. These receptors were obtained from a woman aged 40 to 50 who had recovered from COVID-19.

The chain employs TRBV7-8 and TRBJ2-1; possibly TRBD1 for D (6 bases). V was pared by 6 bases and J by 0 bases, with 12 bases between. The CDR3 contains 15 residues. Germline CDR1 is SGHVS and CDR2 is FQNEAQ. CDR3 sequence reads: CASSLRTDSYNEQFF. The CDR3 DNA reads TGTGCCAGCAGTTTGCGGACAGACTCCTACAATGAGCAGTTCTTC.

This sequence joins TRBV2 and TRBJ2-1, with 8 bases identical to TRBD1. Germline lookup yields CDR1 SNHLY and CDR2 FYNNEI. V gave up 4 bases and J gave up 3 bases; unmatched junction bases: 5. The CDR3 has 15 residues. CDR3 protein: CASSGATGVYNEQFF. CDR3 DNA: TGTGCCAGCAGTGGTGCGACAGGGGTCTACAATGAGCAGTTCTTC.

The J gene is TRBJ2-2, the V gene TRBV4-1; the match to TRBD2 covers 8 bases. The length of the CDR3 is 18 residues. Looked up from germline, CDR1 is MGHRA and CDR2 is YSYEKL. V lost 0 bases, J lost 6 bases, and 12 bases stayed unmatched. Here the CDR3 DNA reads TGCGCCAGCAGCCAAGAACCCCCGGGACTAGGGTATGCCGGGGAGCTGTTTTTT. Its protein product is CASSQEPPGLGYAGELFF.

The chain joins TRBV30 to TRBJ2-7; 7 bases are a match to TRBD2. After removal of 2 bases from V and 3 bases from J, the junction contained 1 base not matched to a gene. The CDR3 covers 12 residues. The V gene's germline CDR1 is GTSNPN and CDR2 SVGIG (reference sequence). CDR3 in amino acids: CAWSSGIYEQYF. CDR3 coding DNA: TGTGCCTGGAGTAGCGGGATCTACGAGCAGTACTTC.

The chain couples TRBV10-3 to TRBJ2-3; D remains unclear. CDR1 and CDR2 (germline): ENHRY, SYGVKD. CDR3 length equals 13 residues. V shed 6 bases and J shed 2 bases, with 9 bases lying between them. CDR3 in amino acids: CAIRWQITDTQYF. As DNA, the CDR3 is TGTGCCATCAGGTGGCAAATCACAGATACGCAGTATTTT.

The chain recombines TRBV18 with TRBJ1-3, with 12 bases aligning to TRBD1. Germline V gives CDR1 KGHSH, CDR2 LQKENI. V trimming: 3 bases; J trimming: 4 bases; junction bases outside the gene matches: 4. CDR3 length equals 16 residues. Here the CDR3 reads CASSPGQGALGNTIYF. CDR3 DNA sequence: TGTGCCAGCTCACCGGGACAGGGGGCGTTGGGAAACACCATATATTTT.

V gene TRBV7-2 combines with J gene TRBJ2-7; TRBD2 is a possible D gene (6 bases). V lost 5 bases and J lost 2, with 19 bases in between. The CDR3 is 16 amino acids. Germline CDR1 reads SGHTA; CDR2 reads FQGNSA. CDR3: CASSPQPEGSAYEQYF. For the CDR3, the DNA is TGTGCCAGCAGCCCCCAGCCGGAGGGGAGCGCCTACGAGCAGTACTTC.

V usage is TRBV19 and J usage is TRBJ1-3; D uncertain. CDR1 is LNHDA and CDR2 is SQIVND in the germline V gene (reference sequence). The CDR3 is 13 amino acids. V was cut by 9 bases and J by 0 bases, with 9 bases left in between. CDR3 DNA: TGTGCCAGCACGTGGAGCTCTGGAAACACCATATATTTT. The encoded protein is CASTWSSGNTIYF.

The chain has TRBV7-9 and TRBJ1-5, with 10 bases aligning to TRBD1. The J segment lost 1 base and the V segment lost 6 bases, leaving 3 bases of the junction unmatched. The CDR3 contains 15 residues. Germline V lookup: CDR1 SEHNR, CDR2 FQNEAQ (reference sequence). The CDR3 here is CASSLTGGSNQPQHF. The CDR3, as DNA: TGTGCCAGCAGTTTGACAGGGGGCAGCAATCAGCCCCAGCATTTT.

The rearrangement uses TRBV2 and TRBJ2-5; weak D call: TRBD1 (5 bases). The CDR3 loop spans 14 amino acids. Germline V gene sequence: CDR1 SNHLY, CDR2 FYNNEI. Trimming took 5 bases from V and 5 from J, leaving 15 bases between them. The CDR3 DNA reads TGTGCCAGCAGTACGACCAGGGTTGGCGAGACCCAGTACTTC. This codes for CASSTTRVGETQYF.

V usage is TRBV24-1 and J usage is TRBJ2-5; D is perhaps TRBD1 (6 bases). Germline V CDR1 and CDR2: KGHDR, SFDVKD. Trimming removed 4 bases at V and 3 bases at J, with 14 bases between. The CDR3 is 15 amino acids. CDR3 protein: CATSDSRSGEETQYF. The CDR3 coding sequence is TGTGCCACCAGTGACTCACGGTCAGGGGAAGAGACCCAGTACTTC.

The gene calls are TRBV18 and TRBJ2-5; 9 bases agree with TRBD2. V dropped 4 bases and J dropped 3; count of bases not matched to a gene: 3. CDR1 is KGHSH, CDR2 LQKENI, per germline. The CDR3 spans 14 residues. Written as DNA, the CDR3 is TGTGCCAGCTCACTAGCGGGGGAGGAAGAGACCCAGTACTTC. This translates into CASSLAGEEETQYF.

The gene calls are TRBV5-1 and TRBJ2-7, with D possibly TRBD2 on 5 matching bases. In germline, CDR1 is SGHRS, CDR2 YFSETQ. V lost 2 bases, J lost 4 bases, and 10 bases lay in between. This CDR3 is 13 amino acids long. The CDR3 sequence: CASSFGDRYEQYF. The CDR3 DNA is TGCGCCAGCAGCTTCGGGGATAGGTACGAGCAGTACTTC.

This clone was counted ten times or more. The J gene is TRBJ1-6, the V gene TRBV28; D unclear. This CDR3 has 14 amino acids. The germline CDR1 and CDR2 sequences are MDHEN and SYDVKM. V shed 2 bases and J shed 9 bases, with 11 bases lying between them. CDR3 DNA: TGTGCCAGCAGTTTACAAGGGAGGACTTCACCCCTCCACTTT. Translating gives CASSLQGRTSPLHF. The full variable domain, in which reference TRBV28 and TRBJ1-6 provide the parts outside the CDR3, is DVKVTQSSRYLVKRTGEKVFLECVQDMDHENMFWYRQDPGLGLRLIYFSYDVKMKEKGDIPEGYSVSREKKERFSLILESASTNQTSMYLCASSLQGRTSPLHFGNGTRLTVT.

The rearrangement uses TRBV10-3 and TRBJ2-2, with TRBD1 matching 8 bases. This CDR3 is 13 amino acids long. Germline CDR1 is ENHRY and CDR2 is SYGVKD. After removal of 9 bases from V and 3 bases from J, the junction contained 3 bases not matched to a gene. This chain's CDR3 is CAIKTGDTGELFF. DNA for the CDR3: TGTGCCATAAAGACAGGGGACACCGGGGAGCTGTTTTTT.

There are a few counts of this clone. V gene TRBV6-1 combines with J gene TRBJ2-7; a weak D match, TRBD1 (5 bases). The CDR3 is made up of 17 amino acids. The germline V and J ends were trimmed by 2 bases and 3 bases, with 20 bases remaining between them. Per germline, CDR1 MNHNS and CDR2 SASEGT. The CDR3 DNA follows: TGTGCCAGCAGTGAACCGACCCTTAAAACAGGACACTACGAGCAGTACTTC. Translation gives CASSEPTLKTGHYEQYF.

The J gene is TRBJ2-5, the V gene TRBV11-2; 7 bases line up with TRBD1. The trim removed 5 bases at V and 7 bases at J, leaving 4 bases unmatched. This CDR3 has 12 amino acids. Germline V CDR1 and CDR2: SGHAT, FQNNGV. The CDR3 spells CASSLNRGTQYF. The CDR3 DNA sequence: TGTGCCAGCAGCCTAAACAGGGGGACCCAGTACTTC.

The J gene is TRBJ2-3, the V gene TRBV28, with 7 bases lining up with TRBD2. This CDR3 has 14 amino acids. V trimming: 8 bases; J trimming: 1 base; junction bases outside the gene matches: 6. Germline CDR1 MDHEN, CDR2 SYDVKM. The CDR3 is CASAELARTDTQYF. Here the CDR3 DNA reads TGTGCCAGCGCAGAACTAGCGCGCACAGATACGCAGTATTTT.

V usage is TRBV28 and J usage is TRBJ2-3; 11 bases match TRBD2. With 7 bases clipped from V and 4 bases from J, the junction kept 7 bases outside the gene matches. Germline-derived CDR1 and CDR2 are MDHEN and SYDVKM. The length of the CDR3 is 15 residues. The CDR3 DNA sequence: TGTGCCAGCATCCCTAGCGGGGGGAGCGCAGATACGCAGTATTTT. It encodes CASIPSGGSADTQYF.

The V gene is TRBV6-5, the J gene TRBJ2-5, with 9 bases aligning to TRBD1. This CDR3 spans 14 amino acids. Unmatched junction bases numbered 4, after V lost 7 bases and J lost 1 base. Germline assignment: CDR1 MNHEY and CDR2 SVGAGI. This CDR3 reads CASTVQGAQETQYF. For the CDR3, the DNA is TGTGCCAGCACAGTACAGGGGGCCCAAGAGACCCAGTACTTC.

The rearrangement links TRBV7-2 to TRBJ1-5; D gene unclear. The CDR3 runs to 15 residues. Germline V lookup: CDR1 SGHTA, CDR2 FQGNSA. With 3 bases removed from V and 1 base from J, the gap between germline ends came to 10 bases. The CDR3 protein is CASSFGGTSNQPQHF. In nucleotides, the CDR3 is TGTGCCAGCAGCTTCGGAGGTACCAGCAATCAGCCCCAGCATTTT.

This sequence joins TRBV10-3 and TRBJ1-5; D remains unclear. Germline CDR1 is ENHRY and CDR2 is SYGVKD. Trimming took off 0 bases at V and 7 bases at J, with 13 bases between the two ends. The CDR3 extends over 15 amino acids. The CDR3 here is CAISESTQGGQPQHF. The CDR3 nucleotides read TGTGCCATCAGTGAGTCAACCCAAGGAGGACAGCCCCAGCATTTT.

The chain recombines TRBV24-1 with TRBJ2-7; D is possibly TRBD2 (7 bases). V dropped 6 bases and J dropped 6 bases, with 17 bases sitting between them. CDR1 KGHDR and CDR2 SFDVKD come from the germline V gene. The length of the CDR3 is 14 residues. The CDR3, as DNA: TGTGCCACCAGTCGGGCGGGGGCGCAGGCCGAGCAGTACTTC. Its protein is CATSRAGAQAEQYF.